This is a list of T cell receptor beta chains from one sample in a study of blood T cell repertoires in COVID-19. Profiling relied on immunoSEQ multiplex PCR, and the TCRdb table lists in-frame clones only, not all of them. The sample yields approximately 200,000 clones, more than 85% seen once. Specimen: peripheral blood. The receptors were gathered from a man aged 40-49 years with active or convalescent COVID-19. Each CDR3 is given with its conserved first and last residue. D genes are given only for firm matches. A row's size may be missing; if present it is once, few, many or a size class.

CDR3nt: TGTGCCAGCAGTTACGGACAGACGATGAACACTGAAGCTTTCTTT; CDR3aa: CASSYGQTMNTEAFF; abundance: NA; j_gene: TRBJ1-1; v_gene: TRBV28; d_gene: NA
CDR3nt: TGTGCCAGCAGTTTGGGCGGGGGGGGTGCCAGCGAGCAGTACTTC; CDR3aa: CASSLGGGGASEQYF; abundance: NA; j_gene: TRBJ2-7; v_gene: TRBV27; d_gene: TRBD2
CDR3nt: TGCAGCGTTCGACAGGGCGAAGGATCACCCCTCCACTTT; CDR3aa: CSVRQGEGSPLHF; abundance: NA; j_gene: TRBJ1-6; v_gene: TRBV29-1; d_gene: TRBD1
CDR3nt: TGCGCCAGCAGTACGACAGGGGGCAGAGATACGCAGTATTTT; CDR3aa: CASSTTGGRDTQYF; abundance: NA; j_gene: TRBJ2-3; v_gene: TRBV5-1; d_gene: TRBD1
CDR3nt: TGCGCCAGCAGCCAAGGAATACAGGTGAACACTGAAGCTTTCTTT; CDR3aa: CASSQGIQVNTEAFF; abundance: NA; j_gene: TRBJ1-1; v_gene: TRBV4-1; d_gene: NA
CDR3nt: TGTGCCAGCAGAAGTCTGGGGCAGGTGGATGGCTACACCTTC; CDR3aa: CASRSLGQVDGYTF; abundance: once; j_gene: TRBJ1-2; v_gene: TRBV6-5; d_gene: NA
CDR3nt: TGCAGCGTTTCCCTAGGACAGGGTACCTACGAGCAGTACTTC; CDR3aa: CSVSLGQGTYEQYF; abundance: NA; j_gene: TRBJ2-7; v_gene: TRBV29-1; d_gene: TRBD1
CDR3nt: TGTGCCAGCAGCAGGGTGGGGGGACAGGGTTCCTACGAGCAGTACTTC; CDR3aa: CASSRVGGQGSYEQYF; abundance: NA; j_gene: TRBJ2-7; v_gene: TRBV5-5; d_gene: TRBD1
CDR3nt: TGTGCCAGCAGTGAAAGGGGATCAGGCCACACTGAAGCTTTCTTT; CDR3aa: CASSERGSGHTEAFF; abundance: NA; j_gene: TRBJ1-1; v_gene: TRBV2; d_gene: NA
CDR3nt: TGTGCCAGCAGCGTAGGGGGACAGGATTCTGGAAACACCATATATTTT; CDR3aa: CASSVGGQDSGNTIYF; abundance: NA; j_gene: TRBJ1-3; v_gene: TRBV9; d_gene: TRBD1
CDR3nt: TGTGCCAGTAGTATAGGAATTTCAGGGATCTACGAGCAGTACTTC; CDR3aa: CASSIGISGIYEQYF; abundance: once; j_gene: TRBJ2-7; v_gene: TRBV19; d_gene: NA
CDR3nt: TGTGCCAGCAGTGATCGCACAGGGAGAGTTTTCCCCTATAATTCACCCCTCCACTTT; CDR3aa: CASSDRTGRVFPYNSPLHF; abundance: NA; j_gene: TRBJ1-6; v_gene: TRBV2; d_gene: NA
CDR3nt: TGTGCCAGCAGCTTACTTGGACTAGCGGGAATGAATGAGCAGTTCTTC; CDR3aa: CASSLLGLAGMNEQFF; abundance: NA; j_gene: TRBJ2-1; v_gene: TRBV7-3; d_gene: TRBD2
CDR3nt: TGTGCCAGTAGTATAAGTGGACAGGGTAGACAGCCCCAGCATTTT; CDR3aa: CASSISGQGRQPQHF; abundance: NA; j_gene: TRBJ1-5; v_gene: TRBV19; d_gene: TRBD1
CDR3nt: TGTGCCAGCAGCTCTAGACAGGGGGTGAACACTGAAGCTTTCTTT; CDR3aa: CASSSRQGVNTEAFF; abundance: once; j_gene: TRBJ1-1; v_gene: TRBV11-3; d_gene: TRBD1
CDR3nt: TGTGCCAGCAGTTTATCTCTACAGGGTAGCCCTAACTATGGCTACACCTTC; CDR3aa: CASSLSLQGSPNYGYTF; abundance: NA; j_gene: TRBJ1-2; v_gene: TRBV27; d_gene: NA
CDR3nt: TGTGCCAGCTCCATTCAGGTTACTGGGGCCAACGTCCTGACTTTC; CDR3aa: CASSIQVTGANVLTF; abundance: few; j_gene: TRBJ2-6; v_gene: TRBV25-1; d_gene: NA
CDR3nt: TGTGCCAGCAGCCGCGGGACTAGCGGGCAAGGCACAGATACGCAGTATTTT; CDR3aa: CASSRGTSGQGTDTQYF; abundance: NA; j_gene: TRBJ2-3; v_gene: TRBV7-6; d_gene: TRBD2
CDR3nt: TGTGCCAGCAGCACTGACAGGATGCGTTCTATGGCCAAAAACATTCAGTACTTC; CDR3aa: CASSTDRMRSMAKNIQYF; abundance: few; j_gene: TRBJ2-4; v_gene: TRBV5-4; d_gene: NA
CDR3nt: TGTGCCAGCAGCTTAGATCCAGGCGGGGCTGAAGCTTTCTTT; CDR3aa: CASSLDPGGAEAFF; abundance: NA; j_gene: TRBJ1-1; v_gene: TRBV11-2; d_gene: NA
CDR3nt: TGTGCCAGCAGTACGGACAGGGCCGGGTATGGCTACACCTTC; CDR3aa: CASSTDRAGYGYTF; abundance: NA; j_gene: TRBJ1-2; v_gene: TRBV6-5; d_gene: TRBD1
CDR3nt: TGTGCCATCAGCGAGACAGGGCTAGCCAAAAACATTCAGTACTTC; CDR3aa: CAISETGLAKNIQYF; abundance: NA; j_gene: TRBJ2-4; v_gene: TRBV10-3; d_gene: TRBD1
CDR3nt: TGTGCCTGGAGTCGTGCGAGACAGGGTCTCTATAGCAATCAGCCCCAGCATTTT; CDR3aa: CAWSRARQGLYSNQPQHF; abundance: NA; j_gene: TRBJ1-5; v_gene: TRBV30; d_gene: TRBD1
CDR3nt: TGTGCCAGCAGTGAATACCAGGACAGGGCCGTTGATCACACCATATATTTT; CDR3aa: CASSEYQDRAVDHTIYF; abundance: NA; j_gene: TRBJ1-3; v_gene: TRBV25-1; d_gene: TRBD1
CDR3nt: TGCAGCGTTAAAGAAGATGGACAGAGGAACACTGAAGCTTTCTTT; CDR3aa: CSVKEDGQRNTEAFF; abundance: few; j_gene: TRBJ1-1; v_gene: TRBV29-1; d_gene: NA
CDR3nt: TGTGCCAGCAGTTACAGGGGGCAGCCAGATACGCAGTATTTT; CDR3aa: CASSYRGQPDTQYF; abundance: NA; j_gene: TRBJ2-3; v_gene: TRBV6-5; d_gene: TRBD1
CDR3nt: TGTGCCAGCAGCCCCGGGGGGGACTACTATGGCTACACCTTC; CDR3aa: CASSPGGDYYGYTF; abundance: NA; j_gene: TRBJ1-2; v_gene: TRBV5-6; d_gene: NA
CDR3nt: TGTGCCAGCAGTTCCGGGCTACTAGGAGGAAACACCATATATTTT; CDR3aa: CASSSGLLGGNTIYF; abundance: NA; j_gene: TRBJ1-3; v_gene: TRBV11-2; d_gene: NA
CDR3nt: TGTGCCAGCAGCTTGTGGCAGAACACCGGGGAGCTGTTTTTT; CDR3aa: CASSLWQNTGELFF; abundance: NA; j_gene: TRBJ2-2; v_gene: TRBV5-4; d_gene: NA
CDR3nt: TGTGCCAGCAGTTTAAGCCTCATCAATGGCTACACCTTC; CDR3aa: CASSLSLINGYTF; abundance: NA; j_gene: TRBJ1-2; v_gene: TRBV12-3/TRBV12-4; d_gene: NA
CDR3nt: TGTGCTAGTGGTATACTCGGGGCTGAAGCTTTCTTT; CDR3aa: CASGILGAEAFF; abundance: NA; j_gene: TRBJ1-1; v_gene: TRBV12-5; d_gene: NA
CDR3nt: TGTGCCTGGAGTGTAGTACTGGGGGGCTATGGCTACACCTTC; CDR3aa: CAWSVVLGGYGYTF; abundance: NA; j_gene: TRBJ1-2; v_gene: TRBV30; d_gene: NA
CDR3nt: TGTGCCACCTTGGGCCTAGGGGACGAGCAGTACTTC; CDR3aa: CATLGLGDEQYF; abundance: NA; j_gene: TRBJ2-7; v_gene: TRBV12-3/TRBV12-4; d_gene: NA
CDR3nt: TGTGCCAGCAGCGTACCGACAGGGACGAACACTGAAGCTTTCTTT; CDR3aa: CASSVPTGTNTEAFF; abundance: NA; j_gene: TRBJ1-1; v_gene: TRBV9; d_gene: TRBD1
CDR3nt: TGCGCCAGCAGCTCTGCAGGGGGCCAGCCCCAGCATTTT; CDR3aa: CASSSAGGQPQHF; abundance: NA; j_gene: TRBJ1-5; v_gene: TRBV5-1; d_gene: TRBD1
CDR3nt: TGTGCCAGCAGCGTCATCCCGGACAGGAACGGCCAGCAGTACTTC; CDR3aa: CASSVIPDRNGQQYF; abundance: NA; j_gene: TRBJ2-7; v_gene: TRBV9; d_gene: TRBD1
CDR3nt: TGTGCCACCAGCAGGCGCCAGGGGGCCCTATTCGAGCAGTACTTC; CDR3aa: CATSRRQGALFEQYF; abundance: NA; j_gene: TRBJ2-7; v_gene: TRBV15; d_gene: TRBD1
CDR3nt: TGTGCCAGCAGCCCCAGCGCCTACACTGAAGCTTTCTTT; CDR3aa: CASSPSAYTEAFF; abundance: NA; j_gene: TRBJ1-1; v_gene: TRBV27; d_gene: NA
CDR3nt: TGTGCCAGTAAAAGAGTCTCTGGGGCCAACGTCCTGACTTTC; CDR3aa: CASKRVSGANVLTF; abundance: NA; j_gene: TRBJ2-6; v_gene: TRBV19; d_gene: NA
CDR3nt: TGCGCCAGCAGTGAGAAGCTAGCGGGGGGTACAGATACGCAGTATTTT; CDR3aa: CASSEKLAGGTDTQYF; abundance: NA; j_gene: TRBJ2-3; v_gene: TRBV10-1; d_gene: TRBD2
CDR3nt: TGTGCCACCAGCAGAGAGAGGGCTGGCCCAGGCCCCCAGCATTTT; CDR3aa: CATSRERAGPGPQHF; abundance: NA; j_gene: TRBJ1-5; v_gene: TRBV15; d_gene: NA
CDR3nt: TGTGCCAGCAGTGAAGGCAGGGTGAATCAGCCCCAGCATTTT; CDR3aa: CASSEGRVNQPQHF; abundance: NA; j_gene: TRBJ1-5; v_gene: TRBV2; d_gene: NA
CDR3nt: TGTGCCAGCAGCTTAGCGGCCGGGGAGCTGTTTTTT; CDR3aa: CASSLAAGELFF; abundance: NA; j_gene: TRBJ2-2; v_gene: TRBV7-3; d_gene: NA
CDR3nt: TGTGCCAGTCGGGCAGGGGGTGGGACTGAAGCTTTCTTT; CDR3aa: CASRAGGGTEAFF; abundance: NA; j_gene: TRBJ1-1; v_gene: TRBV19; d_gene: TRBD1
CDR3nt: TGTGCCAGTAGTATCCCCCCAAGGGGCTTTGGCTACACCTTC; CDR3aa: CASSIPPRGFGYTF; abundance: NA; j_gene: TRBJ1-2; v_gene: TRBV19; d_gene: NA
CDR3nt: TGTGCCAGCAGGGAGGACAGGGGATCTGGAAACACCATATATTTT; CDR3aa: CASREDRGSGNTIYF; abundance: NA; j_gene: TRBJ1-3; v_gene: TRBV6-5; d_gene: TRBD1
CDR3nt: TGTGCCAGCAGTTTAGCTAGCGGGATCGAGCAGTACTTC; CDR3aa: CASSLASGIEQYF; abundance: NA; j_gene: TRBJ2-7; v_gene: TRBV27; d_gene: TRBD2
CDR3nt: TGCGCCAGCAGCTCCGAGGACTGGGACTATGGCTACACCTTC; CDR3aa: CASSSEDWDYGYTF; abundance: NA; j_gene: TRBJ1-2; v_gene: TRBV5-1; d_gene: NA
CDR3nt: TGCGCCAGCAGCTTGACAGGGGAAGATCAGCCCCAGCATTTT; CDR3aa: CASSLTGEDQPQHF; abundance: NA; j_gene: TRBJ1-5; v_gene: TRBV5-1; d_gene: TRBD1